The 14 T cell receptor beta chains presented below share a single source sample, sequenced in a study of cytomegalovirus exposure and HLA in healthy donors. In the PCR, 60 Vbeta and 13 Jbeta primers were used. Using immunoSEQ multiplex PCR, the repertoire was profiled, and TCRdb retains in-frame clones only, with some absent. This table holds about 170,000 clones, around three quarters found once. The specimen sequenced was PBMCs. Receptors originate from a woman aged 25 to 39 in good health and CMV-seropositive.

V usage is TRBV6-5 and J usage is TRBJ1-3; D remains unclear. Between the trimmed V and J ends, which lost 2 bases and 0 bases, there was a span of 8 bases. This CDR3 contains 15 residues. Germline lookup yields CDR1 MNHEY and CDR2 SVGAGI. The CDR3 here is CASSYGEFSGNTIYF. In nucleotides, the CDR3 is TGTGCCAGCAGTTACGGGGAGTTCTCTGGAAACACCATATATTTT.

This clone appeared a single time. The chain recombines TRBV2 with TRBJ1-2, with D perhaps matching TRBD1 (5 bases). Germline lookup yields CDR1 SNHLY and CDR2 FYNNEI. The CDR3 has 13 amino acids. V lost 8 bases to trimming and J lost 4 bases, with 14 bases between them. CDR3 bases: TGTGCCAGCTCAACAGGACATACCTATGGCTACACCTTC. Protein sequence: CASSTGHTYGYTF.

The chain links TRBV7-9 to TRBJ1-1; 11 bases match TRBD1. The V and J ends lost 5 bases and 3 bases, in that order; junction bases with no gene match: 5. This CDR3 is 15 amino acids long. Germline values: CDR1 SEHNR, CDR2 FQNEAQ (reference sequence). The CDR3 DNA reads as TGTGCCAGCAGCACCCGGGACAGGGGGGACACTGAAGCTTTCTTT. Its protein product is CASSTRDRGDTEAFF.

The sample holds a few counts of this clone. This chain links TRBV10-3 with TRBJ1-1; a possible D gene is TRBD1 (6 bases). V was trimmed by 4 bases and J by 4 bases, leaving 10 bases between them. Per germline, CDR1 ENHRY and CDR2 SYGVKD. The CDR3 has 13 amino acids. DNA for the CDR3: TGTGCCATCAGTGTGGGGGGGCGCACTGAAGCTTTCTTT. Its protein product is CAISVGGRTEAFF.

The rearrangement joins TRBV7-8 to TRBJ1-1; D possibly corresponds to TRBD1 (5 bases). Trimming removed 1 base at V and 11 bases at J, with 11 bases between. Germline V gene data show CDR1 as SGHVS and CDR2 as FQNEAQ. The CDR3 has 12 residues. CDR3 in amino acids: CASSLEAGRAFF. DNA for the CDR3: TGTGCCAGCAGCTTAGAGGCAGGGAGGGCTTTCTTT. The whole variable domain, remainder taken from reference TRBV7-8 and TRBJ1-1, is GAGVSQSPRYKVAKRGQDVALRCDPISGHVSLFWYQQALGQGPEFLTYFQNEAQLDKSGLPSDRFFAERPEGSVSTLKIQRTQQEDSAVYLCASSLEAGRAFFGQGTRLTVV.

This clone was seen only once. The chain is built from TRBV2 and TRBJ1-3, with D maybe TRBD1 (5 bases). The germline CDR1 and CDR2 sequences are SNHLY and FYNNEI. This CDR3 comprises 12 residues. Trimming pared 8 bases from V and 8 bases from J, leaving 13 bases between. Here the CDR3 reads CASAHPGDTIYF. CDR3 nucleotides: TGTGCCAGCGCCCATCCGGGGGACACCATATATTTT.

This chain joins TRBV5-1 and TRBJ2-2; D not certain. Germline V gives CDR1 SGHRS, CDR2 YFSETQ. CDR3 length equals 15 residues. Trimming stripped 0 bases from V and 1 base from J, with 7 bases between. The CDR3 DNA reads as TGCGCCAGCAGCTTGGTGGGCAAGAACACCGGGGAGCTGTTTTTT. Its protein product is CASSLVGKNTGELFF.

There are a few counts of this clone. V and J are TRBV29-1 and TRBJ1-2; TRBD1 matches at 10 bases. Trimming cost V 4 bases and J 3 bases; bases outside gene matches: 5. The length of the CDR3 is 14 residues. The germline CDR1 and CDR2 sequences are SQVTM and ANQGSEA. The CDR3 here is CSVGQGASDYGYTF. The CDR3 coding sequence is TGCAGCGTTGGACAGGGGGCTAGTGACTATGGCTACACCTTC. The full variable domain, completed using reference TRBV29-1 and TRBJ1-2, is SAVISQKPSRDICQRGTSLTIQCQVDSQVTMMFWYRQQPGQSLTLIATANQGSEATYESGFVIDKFPISRPNLTFSTLTVSNMSPEDSSIYLCSVGQGASDYGYTFGSGTRLTVV.

The chain couples TRBV4-3 to TRBJ2-7; perhaps TRBD1 as D (5 bases). The germline CDR1 and CDR2 sequences are LGHNA and YSLEER. The CDR3 extends over 16 amino acids. Trimming removed 0 bases at V and 4 bases at J, with 16 bases between. CDR3: CASSQEAAGNRYEQYF. CDR3 coding DNA: TGCGCCAGCAGCCAAGAGGCGGCAGGGAATAGGTACGAGCAGTACTTC.

The V gene is TRBV5-1, the J gene TRBJ2-7; D gene uncertain. The V and J ends lost 0 bases and 2 bases respectively, with 18 bases between them. The CDR3 is made up of 17 amino acids. Per germline, CDR1 SGHRS and CDR2 YFSETQ. The chain's CDR3 is CASSLAVGRSLPYEQYF. CDR3 DNA: TGCGCCAGCAGCTTGGCCGTCGGCAGGTCATTACCCTACGAGCAGTACTTC. Drawing the rest from reference TRBV5-1 and TRBJ2-7, the complete variable domain is KAGVTQTPRYLIKTRGQQVTLSCSPISGHRSVSWYQQTPGQGLQFLFEYFSETQRNKGNFPGRFSGRQFSNSRSEMNVSTLELGDSALYLCASSLAVGRSLPYEQYFGPGTRLTVT.

The J gene is TRBJ2-5, the V gene TRBV10-3, with 12 bases that match TRBD1. CDR1 and CDR2 (germline): ENHRY, SYGVKD. V was pared by 6 bases and J by 6 bases, with 8 bases of the junction left unmatched. There are 15 residues in the CDR3. Here the CDR3 DNA reads TGTGCCATCAGCGAAGGGACAGGGGGCGGGAAGACCCAGTACTTC. This encodes CAISEGTGGGKTQYF.

Note on this clone: The sample has other DNA sequences that encode this CDR3 too. J is TRBJ1-1 and V is TRBV5-4, with TRBD1 matching 7 bases. The CDR3 is made up of 15 amino acids. Germline CDR1 reads SGHNT; CDR2 reads YYREEE (reference sequence). After removal of 0 bases from V and 4 bases from J, the junction contained 6 bases not matched to a gene. Written as DNA, the CDR3 is TGTGCCAGCAGCTTGGCCGGGGCAGGGGGCACTGAAGCTTTCTTT. It translates to CASSLAGAGGTEAFF.

This chain uses TRBV6-1 with TRBJ1-2, with D hard to call. This CDR3 has 12 residues. The V end was cut by 7 bases, the J end by 0 bases, with 6 bases between. From germline, CDR1 is MNHNS and CDR2 SASEGT. The chain's CDR3 is CASTTTNYGYTF. CDR3 nucleotides: TGTGCCAGCACCACAACTAACTATGGCTACACCTTC.

V and J are TRBV29-1 and TRBJ1-1; D remains unclear. The ends were cut back, 3 bases at V and 0 bases at J, with 8 bases in the middle. The germline V gene has CDR1 SQVTM and CDR2 ANQGSEA. The CDR3 has 13 residues. In DNA, the CDR3 is TGCAGCGTTGAGAAGAGCATGAACACTGAAGCTTTCTTT. As protein: CSVEKSMNTEAFF.